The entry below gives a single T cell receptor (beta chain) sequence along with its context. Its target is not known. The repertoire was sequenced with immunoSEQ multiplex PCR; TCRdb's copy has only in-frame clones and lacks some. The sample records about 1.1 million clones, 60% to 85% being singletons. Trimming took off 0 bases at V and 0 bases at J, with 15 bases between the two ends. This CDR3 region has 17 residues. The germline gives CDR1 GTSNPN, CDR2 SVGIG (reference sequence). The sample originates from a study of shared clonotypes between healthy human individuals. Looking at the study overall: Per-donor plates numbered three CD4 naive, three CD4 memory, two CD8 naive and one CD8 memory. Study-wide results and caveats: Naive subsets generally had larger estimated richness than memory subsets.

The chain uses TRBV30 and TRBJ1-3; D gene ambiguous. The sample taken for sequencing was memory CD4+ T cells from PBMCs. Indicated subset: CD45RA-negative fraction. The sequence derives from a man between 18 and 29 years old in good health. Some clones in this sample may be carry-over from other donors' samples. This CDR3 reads CAWSVRAGLSSGNTIYF. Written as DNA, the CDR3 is TGTGCCTGGAGTGTAAGGGCAGGCTTGAGCTCTGGAAACACCATATATTTT.